This T cell receptor (beta chain) is from a study of control samples from healthy donors and cancer patients. The table came from immunoSEQ multiplex PCR; TCRdb's copy has only in-frame clones and leaves some out. The data show tens of thousands of clones, 92% seen once. Germline V lookup: CDR1 SGHAT, CDR2 FQDESV (reference sequence). V shed 1 base, J shed 5 bases, and the junction held 0 bases outside the gene matches. This CDR3 comprises 14 residues. This chain connects TRBV11-1 to TRBJ2-1; 9 bases map to TRBD1. Sequences were obtained from PBMCs. The clonotype comes from a middle-aged man with colorectal cancer. The CDR3 loop reads CASSLGTGDNEQFF. The DNA of the CDR3 is TGTGCCAGCAGCTTAGGGACAGGGGACAATGAGCAGTTCTTC.